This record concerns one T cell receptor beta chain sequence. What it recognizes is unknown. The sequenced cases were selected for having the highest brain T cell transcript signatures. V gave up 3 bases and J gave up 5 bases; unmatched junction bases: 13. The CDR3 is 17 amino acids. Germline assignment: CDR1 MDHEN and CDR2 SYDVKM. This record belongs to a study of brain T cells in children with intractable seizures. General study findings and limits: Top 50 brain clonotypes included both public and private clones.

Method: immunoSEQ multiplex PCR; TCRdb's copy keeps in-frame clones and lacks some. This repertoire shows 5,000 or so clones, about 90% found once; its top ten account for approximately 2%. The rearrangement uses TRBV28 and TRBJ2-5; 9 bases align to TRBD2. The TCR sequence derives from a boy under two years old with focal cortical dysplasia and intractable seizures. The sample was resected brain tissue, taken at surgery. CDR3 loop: CASSLPSPAGGGETQYF. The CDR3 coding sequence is TGTGCCAGCAGTTTGCCCTCACCAGCGGGAGGCGGCGAGACCCAGTACTTC. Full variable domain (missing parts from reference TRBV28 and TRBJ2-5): DVKVTQSSRYLVKRTGEKVFLECVQDMDHENMFWYRQDPGLGLRLIYFSYDVKMKEKGDIPEGYSVSREKKERFSLILESASTNQTSMYLCASSLPSPAGGGETQYFGPGTRLLVL.